Below, 20 T cell receptor beta chains from the same sample are listed, as sequenced in a study of blood T cell repertoires in COVID-19. Clones were sequenced by immunoSEQ multiplex PCR, and TCRdb holds only the in-frame ones, with some missing. Found here are 75,000 to 100,000 clones, about 86% of them singletons; the top ten hold 15%. Sequencing was performed on peripheral blood. These receptors were taken from a human donor in a cohort sampled during active COVID-19.

The rearrangement links TRBV7-2 to TRBJ1-2; weak D call: TRBD1 (6 bases). The CDR3 covers 13 residues. Trimming removed 5 bases from V and 7 bases from J, with 14 bases in between. The germline gives CDR1 SGHTA, CDR2 FQGNSA. CDR3 nucleotide sequence: TGTGCCAGCAGCGTAGGGACACGGTCTGGCTACACCTTC. It encodes CASSVGTRSGYTF.

This clone showed up just once. This chain connects TRBV7-9 to TRBJ1-2, with no clear D. Germline assignment: CDR1 SEHNR and CDR2 FQNEAQ (reference sequence). V was cut by 0 bases and J by 4 bases, with 6 bases left in between. The CDR3 extends over 13 amino acids. The chain's CDR3 is CASSLAGSYGYTF. DNA for the CDR3: TGTGCCAGCAGCTTAGCTGGCAGCTATGGCTACACCTTC.

This CDR3 reads CASKEGPNSYNEQFF. The CDR3 DNA reads TGTGCCAGCAAGGAGGGACCTAACTCCTACAATGAGCAGTTCTTC. The chain links TRBV7-3 to TRBJ2-1; TRBD2 might be the D (6 bases). CDR3 length: 15 residues. V was trimmed by 7 bases and J by 0 bases, leaving 13 bases between them. In germline, CDR1 is SGHTA, CDR2 FQGTGA.

This clone came up a few times. The V and J genes are TRBV28 and TRBJ2-3, with unresolved D. The CDR3 runs 11 residues. Between the trimmed V and J ends, which lost 6 bases and 3 bases, there was a span of 4 bases. The germline CDR1 and CDR2 sequences are MDHEN and SYDVKM. CDR3 DNA sequence: TGTGCCAGCAGCAGAACAGATACGCAGTATTTT. It translates to CASSRTDTQYF. Based on the CDR3 plus reference TRBV28 and TRBJ2-3, the full variable domain is DVKVTQSSRYLVKRTGEKVFLECVQDMDHENMFWYRQDPGLGLRLIYFSYDVKMKEKGDIPEGYSVSREKKERFSLILESASTNQTSMYLCASSRTDTQYFGPGTRLTVL.

V usage is TRBV20-1 and J usage is TRBJ2-1; D is ambiguous. Germline CDR1 is DFQATT and CDR2 is SNEGSKA (reference sequence). CDR3 length: 16 residues. Trimming left V 3 bases short and J 0 bases short, with 15 bases between. For the CDR3, the DNA is TGCAGTGCTAGTTTAGGATTTGCTAGCTCCTACAATGAGCAGTTCTTC. Protein sequence: CSASLGFASSYNEQFF.

V gene TRBV19 combines with J gene TRBJ1-2; 7 bases align to TRBD1. The CDR3 length is 13 residues. Germline assignment: CDR1 LNHDA and CDR2 SQIVND (reference sequence). V lost 3 bases and J lost 4; bases outside the gene matches: 2. CDR3 protein: CASSIRDSYGYTF. The CDR3 DNA reads as TGTGCCAGTAGTATTCGGGACAGCTATGGCTACACCTTC.

The rearrangement joins TRBV6-2 or TRBV6-3 to TRBJ1-1; D remains ambiguous. V lost 4 bases and J lost 1, with 16 bases in between. The CDR3 sequence is 16 residues long. The germline V gene has CDR1 MNHEY and CDR2 SVGEGT. The DNA for the CDR3 is TGTGCCAGCAGTTGGATAATGCCGGCGGCGAACACTGAAGCTTTCTTT. Its protein is CASSWIMPAANTEAFF.

This chain connects TRBV5-6 to TRBJ1-5; D not resolved. The CDR3 runs 14 residues. The germline gives CDR1 SGHDT, CDR2 YYEEEE. Trimming removed 0 bases from V and 2 bases from J, with 6 bases in between. This CDR3 reads CASSLGHGNQPQHF. The CDR3, as DNA: TGTGCCAGCAGCTTGGGACATGGCAATCAGCCCCAGCATTTT.

This clone was detected a few times. The chain joins TRBV9 to TRBJ2-7; TRBD1 matches at 7 bases. Germline CDR1 is SGDLS and CDR2 is YYNGEE. The CDR3 has 14 residues. V lost 4 bases, J lost 3 bases, and 7 bases stayed unmatched. The CDR3 loop reads CASSPRGPSYEQYF. CDR3 DNA: TGTGCCAGCAGCCCAAGGGGGCCGAGCTACGAGCAGTACTTC.

V is TRBV5-6 and J is TRBJ1-4; no definite D call. CDR1 is SGHDT, CDR2 YYEEEE, per germline. CDR3 length: 15 amino acids. V was cut by 4 bases and J by 7 bases, with 17 bases left in between. The CDR3 coding sequence is TGTGCCAGCAGCAAAGGCCATTACGGGGTTGAAAAACTGTTTTTT. Its protein is CASSKGHYGVEKLFF.

The V call is TRBV19, the J call TRBJ2-3; D possibly corresponds to TRBD2 (6 bases). Trimming shortened V by 3 bases and J by 3 bases, and 16 bases separated the two germline ends. Germline lookup yields CDR1 LNHDA and CDR2 SQIVND (reference sequence). CDR3 length: 16 residues. This CDR3 is CASSISSGPSTDTQYF. The CDR3 nucleotides are TGTGCCAGTAGTATTAGCAGCGGGCCATCTACAGATACGCAGTATTTT.

The chain has TRBV5-6 and TRBJ1-1, with a tentative D call TRBD1 (5 bases). Germline CDR1 is SGHDT and CDR2 is YYEEEE. The germline V and J ends were trimmed by 1 base and 0 bases, with 16 bases remaining between them. The CDR3 is made up of 17 amino acids. In DNA, the CDR3 is TGTGCCAGCAGCTTGTGGACCGAGTGGGGCATGAACACTGAAGCTTTCTTT. Residues: CASSLWTEWGMNTEAFF.

V usage is TRBV5-6 and J usage is TRBJ1-1; D call uncertain. Trimming took off 1 base at V and 5 bases at J, with 18 bases between the two ends. CDR3 length equals 16 residues. CDR1 and CDR2 from the germline V gene are SGHDT and YYEEEE. CDR3 DNA: TGTGCCAGCAGCTTGTGGTGGGCTAGGCGGGAGACTGAAGCTTTCTTT. Translated, it gives CASSLWWARRETEAFF.

The genes are TRBV4-1 and TRBJ2-7; 7 bases are shared with TRBD1. The length of the CDR3 is 16 residues. With V trimmed by 1 base and J by 0 bases, 6 bases remained unmatched. Germline loops: CDR1 MGHRA, CDR2 YSYEKL. The CDR3 coding sequence is TGCGCCAGCAGCCAAGTTCTAGGGGGCCTCTCCTACGAGCAGTACTTC. This gives the protein CASSQVLGGLSYEQYF.

The CDR3, as DNA: TGTGCCAGCAGCCAAGACAGGGGCGAGGTTGGCTACACCTTC. Translated: CASSQDRGEVGYTF. V is TRBV4-2 and J is TRBJ1-2; D is possibly TRBD1 (6 bases). This CDR3 spans 14 amino acids. Per the germline V gene, CDR1 is LGHNA and CDR2 is YNFKEQ. V was shortened by 0 bases and J by 7 bases, with 12 bases between the two germline ends.

The V gene is TRBV18, the J gene TRBJ1-1; D unresolved. The CDR3 runs 15 residues. The germline gives CDR1 KGHSH, CDR2 LQKENI. The ends were cut back, 6 bases at V and 5 bases at J, with 19 bases in the middle. The CDR3 DNA sequence: TGTGCCAGCTCCCTGATAGGATTGACGGGGACTGAAGCTTTCTTT. Translation gives CASSLIGLTGTEAFF.

The rearrangement uses TRBV10-3 and TRBJ2-1; D perhaps matches TRBD2 (5 bases). The germline V gene encodes CDR1 ENHRY and CDR2 SYGVKD. The V end lost 4 bases, the J end lost 2 bases, and 12 bases lay between the germline ends. This CDR3 is 15 amino acids long. This CDR3 is CAISGRGRAYNEQFF. CDR3 nucleotides: TGTGCCATCAGTGGTCGCGGGCGGGCCTACAATGAGCAGTTCTTC.

The chain couples TRBV19 to TRBJ1-2; possibly TRBD1 for D (6 bases). V was shortened by 3 bases and J by 3 bases, with 11 bases between the two germline ends. The CDR3 is 14 amino acids. Looked up from germline, CDR1 is LNHDA and CDR2 is SQIVND (reference sequence). The CDR3 DNA reads as TGTGCCAGTAGTATCGGGGGGGCACACTATGGCTACACCTTC. Its translation: CASSIGGAHYGYTF.

V gene TRBV5-1 combines with J gene TRBJ2-1; 7 bases match TRBD2. V trimming: 0 bases; J trimming: 3 bases; junction bases outside the gene matches: 6. CDR3 length: 16 amino acids. Germline-derived CDR1 and CDR2 are SGHRS and YFSETQ. Here the CDR3 reads CASSLASGEIYNEQFF. The CDR3 region has the DNA TGCGCCAGCAGCTTGGCGAGCGGGGAGATCTACAATGAGCAGTTCTTC.

V and J are TRBV6-2 or TRBV6-3 and TRBJ2-5; D call uncertain. Germline CDR1 reads MNHEY; CDR2 reads SVGEGT. V was cut by 2 bases and J by 4 bases, with 11 bases left in between. CDR3 length: 14 residues. CDR3 sequence: CASSYTSVRETQYF. The CDR3 DNA is TGTGCCAGCAGTTACACCAGCGTCCGAGAGACCCAGTACTTC.